Listed here are 28 T cell receptor beta chains from one sample, sequenced in a study of cytomegalovirus exposure and HLA in healthy donors. PCR involved 60 Vbeta and 13 Jbeta primers. Assay: immunoSEQ multiplex PCR; the TCRdb copy retains only in-frame clones and omits some. This sample carries over 110,000 clones, approximately 82% of them seen once, and the ten largest clones take around 10%. The sequenced sample consisted of PBMCs. These receptors were obtained from a woman aged 60-75 years in good health and CMV-seropositive.

The chain has TRBV27 and TRBJ2-7; 12 bases align to TRBD2. This CDR3 contains 15 residues. The junction had 3 bases not matched to a gene; V was cut back by 3 bases and J by 3 bases. Germline CDR1 is MNHEY and CDR2 is SMNVEV (reference sequence). The CDR3 loop reads CASSFTSGGFYEQYF. DNA of the CDR3: TGTGCCAGCAGTTTTACTAGCGGGGGGTTCTACGAGCAGTACTTC.

The rearrangement joins TRBV29-1 to TRBJ2-2; TRBD2 might be the D (6 bases). Per germline, CDR1 SQVTM and CDR2 ANQGSEA. This CDR3 is 14 amino acids long. Between the trimmed V and J ends, which lost 6 bases and 3 bases, there was a span of 14 bases. The CDR3 DNA is TGCAGCGTGCCCAGGAGCGGGCACACCGGGGAGCTGTTTTTT. Translation: CSVPRSGHTGELFF.

The chain is built from TRBV7-2 and TRBJ2-5; 7 positions agree with TRBD2. This CDR3 region has 15 residues. The V segment lost 1 base and the J segment 3 bases; nucleotides outside the gene matches: 5. Germline assignment: CDR1 SGHTA and CDR2 FQGNSA. CDR3 bases: TGTGCCAGCAGCTTAGGTGGGGGGGGTGAAGAGACCCAGTACTTC. This encodes CASSLGGGGEETQYF. The complete variable domain, with remaining parts taken from reference TRBV7-2 and TRBJ2-5, reads GAGVSQSPSNKVTEKGKDVELRCDPISGHTALYWYRQSLGQGLEFLIYFQGNSAPDKSGLPSDRFSAERTGGSVSTLTIQRTQQEDSAVYLCASSLGGGGEETQYFGPGTRLLVL.

The chain carries TRBV9 and TRBJ2-1; 13 nucleotides agree with TRBD2. Unmatched junction bases numbered 2, after V lost 0 bases and J lost 8 bases. CDR3 length: 15 residues. Germline CDR1 reads SGDLS; CDR2 reads YYNGEE. The CDR3 reads CASSVGTSGSHEQFF. The CDR3 DNA reads as TGTGCCAGCAGCGTAGGGACTAGCGGGAGCCATGAGCAGTTCTTC. Full variable domain (remainder filled in from reference TRBV9 and TRBJ2-1): DSGVTQTPKHLITATGQRVTLRCSPRSGDLSVYWYQQSLDQGLQFLIQYYNGEERAKGNILERFSAQQFPDLHSELNLSSLELGDSALYFCASSVGTSGSHEQFFGPGTRLTVL.

This clone was detected once. The chain carries TRBV28 and TRBJ2-3; perhaps TRBD2 as D (5 bases). The V gene's germline CDR1 is MDHEN and CDR2 SYDVKM. The CDR3 sequence is 15 residues long. The V end was cut by 5 bases, the J end by 0 bases, with 12 bases between. The CDR3 DNA is TGTGCCAGCAGTCCCCCGGGGTTTAGCACAGATACGCAGTATTTT. This gives the protein CASSPPGFSTDTQYF.

The chain carries TRBV7-2 and TRBJ2-5, with D uncertain. CDR1 and CDR2 (germline): SGHTA, FQGNSA. V was shortened by 4 bases and J by 7 bases, with 10 bases between the two germline ends. CDR3 size: 12 residues. CDR3 nucleotide sequence: TGTGCCAGCAGCTCCGACCCAGGGACCCAGTACTTC. This translates into CASSSDPGTQYF.

V usage is TRBV27 and J usage is TRBJ1-1; TRBD1 is a possible D gene (6 bases). The germline V and J ends were trimmed by 4 bases and 5 bases, with 11 bases remaining between them. The germline gives CDR1 MNHEY, CDR2 SMNVEV (reference sequence). The CDR3 length is 13 residues. The chain's CDR3 is CASSYSGVTEAFF. In nucleotides, the CDR3 is TGTGCCAGCAGTTATTCAGGGGTGACTGAAGCTTTCTTT.

This sequence joins TRBV29-1 and TRBJ2-3; D is ambiguous. This CDR3 has 12 residues. V lost 8 bases to trimming and J lost 5 bases, with 14 bases between them. Per the germline V gene, CDR1 is SQVTM and CDR2 is ANQGSEA. The CDR3 bases are TGCAGCCTGTCATCGGGTGGAGATACGCAGTATTTT. Translated, it gives CSLSSGGDTQYF.

The chain uses TRBV18 and TRBJ2-5; 11 bases fit TRBD2. The J call is in doubt because the DNA end fits TRBJ2-7 better. This CDR3 has 15 residues. CDR1 KGHSH and CDR2 LQKENI come from the germline V gene. CDR3 nucleotides: TGTGCCAGCTCCCCTACTAGCGGGAGTGAGTACGAGCAGTACTTC. Its protein product is CASSPTSGSEYEQYF.

The chain employs TRBV6-5 and TRBJ2-1, with 9 bases lining up with TRBD1. The V and J ends lost 7 bases and 6 bases, in that order; junction bases with no gene match: 10. Germline CDR1 MNHEY, CDR2 SVGAGI. The CDR3 totals 15 residues. The CDR3 sequence: CASTRAGTGINEQFF. The CDR3 region has the DNA TGTGCCAGCACCAGGGCTGGGACAGGGATCAATGAGCAGTTCTTC.

The chain uses TRBV28 and TRBJ1-1; TRBD1 might be the D (6 bases). This CDR3 has 15 residues. Germline-derived CDR1 and CDR2 are MDHEN and SYDVKM. The V and J ends lost 5 bases and 4 bases respectively, with 17 bases between them. CDR3 sequence (DNA): TGTGCCAGCAGTCAACAACAGGGATCGGGCACTGAAGCTTTCTTT. Its translation is CASSQQQGSGTEAFF.

V and J are TRBV5-4 and TRBJ1-2, with 7 bases identical to TRBD1. The CDR3 is 12 amino acids. Germline-derived CDR1 and CDR2 are SGHNT and YYREEE (reference sequence). With 4 bases clipped from V and 3 bases from J, the junction kept 0 bases outside the gene matches. The CDR3 here is CASSDRDYGYTF. For the CDR3, the DNA is TGTGCCAGCAGCGACAGGGACTATGGCTACACCTTC.

The chain couples TRBV30 to TRBJ2-1, with 8 bases lining up with TRBD2. Germline V gene lookup returns CDR1 GTSNPN and CDR2 SVGIG (reference sequence). Trimming removed 3 bases from V and 4 bases from J; junction bases left unmatched: 8. This CDR3 has 15 residues. The chain's CDR3 is CAWRVLAGLYNEQFF. The CDR3 DNA reads as TGTGCCTGGAGGGTTCTAGCGGGCCTTTACAATGAGCAGTTCTTC.

This clone turned up a few times. Written as DNA, the CDR3 is TGTGCCAGCAGTCAACAAATTCGTGGCTTAGCTTTCTTT. It is translated as CASSQQIRGLAFF. This chain uses TRBV6-5 with TRBJ1-1; no clear D gene. Per germline, CDR1 MNHEY and CDR2 SVGAGI. Trimming removed 5 bases at V and 10 bases at J, with 17 bases between. The length of the CDR3 is 13 residues.

This chain connects TRBV27 to TRBJ2-5, with D tentatively TRBD2 (6 bases). The assigned J gene may be wrong: the sequence end matches TRBJ2-7 better. The CDR3 runs to 13 residues. Germline V gives CDR1 MNHEY, CDR2 SMNVEV (reference sequence). DNA of the CDR3: TGTGCCAGCAGGACTAGTCGTGGCCACGAGCAGTACTTC. It codes for CASRTSRGHEQYF.

This clone was seen more than once but under ten times. The chain couples TRBV15 to TRBJ1-1; D remains unclear. This CDR3 is 15 amino acids long. The germline V gene has CDR1 LNHNV and CDR2 YYDKDF (reference sequence). The ends were cut back, 3 bases at V and 2 bases at J, with 13 bases in the middle. The CDR3 DNA reads as TGTGCCACCAGCAGTGGGAGTCGGCTCAACACTGAAGCTTTCTTT. This gives the protein CATSSGSRLNTEAFF.

This chain uses TRBV5-4 with TRBJ2-1, with a weak D call TRBD1 (5 bases). The CDR3 runs 13 residues. Germline assignment: CDR1 SGHNT and CDR2 YYREEE (reference sequence). V gave up 7 bases and J gave up 7 bases, with 15 bases separating them. This chain's CDR3 is CASEAGPGNEQFF. The CDR3 DNA reads as TGTGCCAGCGAGGCAGGGCCAGGGAATGAGCAGTTCTTC.

The gene calls are TRBV4-3 and TRBJ2-7; D is perhaps TRBD2 (5 bases). Germline V lookup: CDR1 LGHNA, CDR2 YSLEER. V was cut by 0 bases and J by 8 bases, with 17 bases left in between. The CDR3 runs to 15 residues. CDR3 amino acids: CASSQDPGRNGQQYF. Written as DNA, the CDR3 is TGCGCCAGCAGCCAAGACCCGGGAAGGAATGGCCAGCAGTACTTC.

The rearrangement uses TRBV6-4 and TRBJ2-1; 9 bases are a match to TRBD1. CDR1 MRHNA and CDR2 SNTAGT come from the germline V gene. This CDR3 contains 16 residues. The ends lost 4 bases at V and 4 bases at J; junction bases unmatched: 8. The CDR3 region has the DNA TGTGCCAGCAGTGCGGACAGGGGCGCCCATTACAATGAGCAGTTCTTC. Translating gives CASSADRGAHYNEQFF.

The rearrangement uses TRBV5-1 and TRBJ1-2, with TRBD1 as a possible D gene (6 bases). This CDR3 is 14 amino acids long. Trimming cost V 2 bases and J 6 bases, with 14 bases left between them. Germline CDR1 and CDR2: SGHRS and YFSETQ. CDR3 coding DNA: TGCGCCAGCAGCTTTTCAGGGGACGCGGATGGCTACACCTTC. It specifies CASSFSGDADGYTF.

This clone was recorded only once. The chain couples TRBV30 to TRBJ1-1; D perhaps matches TRBD1 (5 bases). Trimming took 1 base from V and 6 from J, leaving 6 bases between them. CDR3 length equals 11 residues. Per the germline V gene, CDR1 is GTSNPN and CDR2 is SVGIG (reference sequence). The CDR3 reads CAWSEGAEAFF. CDR3 DNA sequence: TGTGCCTGGAGTGAAGGGGCTGAAGCTTTCTTT. The whole variable domain, filled in from reference TRBV30 and TRBJ1-1, reads SQTIHQWPATLVQPVGSPLSLECTVEGTSNPNLYWYRQAAGRGLQLLFYSVGIGQISSEVPQNLSASRPQDRQFILSSKKLLLSDSGFYLCAWSEGAEAFFGQGTRLTVV.

In this sample, this clone turned up once. The J gene is TRBJ2-2, the V gene TRBV25-1; TRBD1 agrees at 10 bases. CDR1 and CDR2 from the germline V gene are MGHDK and SYGVNS. The CDR3 extends over 14 amino acids. Trimming removed 6 bases from V and 7 bases from J; junction bases left unmatched: 5. Here the CDR3 reads CASRGTGVIGELFF. In nucleotides, the CDR3 is TGTGCCAGCAGGGGGACAGGGGTTATCGGGGAGCTGTTTTTT.

V gene TRBV29-1 combines with J gene TRBJ1-2, with no clear D. Per the germline V gene, CDR1 is SQVTM and CDR2 is ANQGSEA. The CDR3 is 12 residues long. Trimming removed 4 bases at V and 4 bases at J, with 10 bases between. The CDR3 loop is CSVGTSLYGYTF. The CDR3 DNA is TGCAGCGTTGGGACTTCACTCTATGGCTACACCTTC.

The V and J genes are TRBV6-4 and TRBJ2-1; TRBD2 is a possible D gene (6 bases). The germline V gene has CDR1 MRHNA and CDR2 SNTAGT. The V gene lost 2 bases and the J gene lost 8 bases, with 16 bases spanning the gap. The CDR3 length is 15 residues. The CDR3 spells CASSDGGGGDDEQFF. The CDR3 DNA reads as TGTGCCAGCAGTGACGGTGGGGGAGGAGACGATGAGCAGTTCTTC.

A note on this clone: At one of its ends the junction is not consistent with the germline gene, which may arise from a read error. The chain employs TRBV6-5 and TRBJ1-2; 8 nucleotides align to TRBD1. Looked up from germline, CDR1 is MNHEY and CDR2 is SVGAGI. This CDR3 spans 15 amino acids. The CDR3 sequence: CASSYGQGGGYVYTF. The CDR3 region has the DNA TGTGCCAGCAGTTATGGACAGGGTGGAGGCTATGTCTACACCTTC.

This clone was observed once. The chain combines TRBV6-6 with TRBJ2-5, with a possible D match to TRBD1 (6 bases). This CDR3 is 12 amino acids long. Germline V gene data show CDR1 as MNHNY and CDR2 as SVGAGI (reference sequence). V lost 6 bases and J 5 bases, leaving 10 bases between the germline ends. CDR3: CASSRGGETQYF. CDR3 DNA: TGTGCCAGCAGCAGGGGTGGCGAGACCCAGTACTTC.

This rearrangement joins TRBV2 to TRBJ2-3; 10 nucleotides agree with TRBD1. The germline gives CDR1 SNHLY, CDR2 FYNNEI. The J segment lost 2 bases and the V segment lost 5 bases, leaving 4 bases of the junction unmatched. The CDR3 runs 15 residues. CDR3 bases: TGTGCCAGCAGTCGGACAGGGGGGTCCACAGATACGCAGTATTTT. Protein product: CASSRTGGSTDTQYF.

Written as DNA, the CDR3 is TGTGCCAGCAGGCAAAACAGGGTTGGTAGCAATCAGCCCCAGCATTTT. This codes for CASRQNRVGSNQPQHF. V usage is TRBV28 and J usage is TRBJ1-5; D is possibly TRBD1 (6 bases). Trimming cost V 6 bases and J 0 bases, with 15 bases left between them. This CDR3 has 16 residues. CDR1 and CDR2 (germline): MDHEN, SYDVKM. Using reference TRBV28 and TRBJ1-5 for the parts outside the CDR3, the full variable domain is DVKVTQSSRYLVKRTGEKVFLECVQDMDHENMFWYRQDPGLGLRLIYFSYDVKMKEKGDIPEGYSVSREKKERFSLILESASTNQTSMYLCASRQNRVGSNQPQHFGDGTRLSIL.